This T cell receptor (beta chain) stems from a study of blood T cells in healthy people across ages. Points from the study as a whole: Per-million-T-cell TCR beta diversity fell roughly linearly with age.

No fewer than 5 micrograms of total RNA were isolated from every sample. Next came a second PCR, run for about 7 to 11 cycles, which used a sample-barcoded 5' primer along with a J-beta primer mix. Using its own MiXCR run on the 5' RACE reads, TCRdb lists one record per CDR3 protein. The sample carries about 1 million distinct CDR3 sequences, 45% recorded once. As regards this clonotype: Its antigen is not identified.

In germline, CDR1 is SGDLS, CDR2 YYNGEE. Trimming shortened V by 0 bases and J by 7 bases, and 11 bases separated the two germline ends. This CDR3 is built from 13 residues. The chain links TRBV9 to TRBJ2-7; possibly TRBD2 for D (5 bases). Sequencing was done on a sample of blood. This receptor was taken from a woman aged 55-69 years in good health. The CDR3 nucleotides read TGTGCCAGCAGCGTAGGCCCCGGCGGGGAGCAGTACTTC. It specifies CASSVGPGGEQYF.